The next 20 T cell receptor gamma chains were all read from a single sample in a study of Vδ1+ human thymocytes. Antigens of these TCRs are unknown. RNA was extracted from the cells and then reverse transcribed. Multiplex PCR used pooled V-gene forward primers and a constant-region reverse primer to amplify CDR3s. TCRdb re-called clones from the multiplex PCR reads via CATT. The table records 8,700 or so gamma-chain clones, less than 60% of them present only once. Study observations and caveats: Thymic TRG and TRD repertoires appeared highly polyclonal, with Gaussian CDR3 length distributions.

The sequencing input was Vdelta1+ gamma-delta thymocytes from the thymus. Documented subset: FACS-sorted CD3+ TCRalphabeta- TCRVdelta1+ TCRVdelta2- thymocytes. The receptors here all came from a girl in the first two years of life who had congenital heart surgery.

On this clone: The identical CDR3 is also encoded by other nucleotide sequences in the sample. The J gene is TRGJ1 or TRGJ2, the V gene TRGV4. TCRdb supplies no J gene; here it was assigned by aligning the nucleotide sequence to germline. CDR1 EGSTGY and CDR2 YDSYTSSV come from the germline V gene. Unmatched junction bases numbered 6, after V lost 0 bases and J lost 7 bases. The CDR3 covers 13 residues. CDR3 bases: TGTGCCACCTGGGATGGGCCAAGGTATAAGAAACTCTTT. This encodes CATWDGPRYKKLF.

Concerning this clone: Just one base apart from a much larger clone, this may be a read error. Other nucleotide sequences from this sample produce the same CDR3. The chain joins TRGV9 to TRGJ1 or TRGJ2. The J gene, not given by TCRdb, was assigned here from a germline match of the nucleotide sequence. V shed 2 bases and J 3 bases; nucleotides not matched to a gene: 4. The CDR3 covers 13 residues. Germline-derived CDR1 and CDR2 are GITISATS and ISYDGTV (reference sequence). The CDR3 DNA follows: TGTGCCTTGTGGGAGGGGATTTATTATAAGAAACTCTTT. Translated, it gives CALWEGIYYKKLF.

J is TRGJ1 or TRGJ2 and V is TRGV2. The J gene is absent in TCRdb and was assigned here via DNA matching to germline. The ends lost 3 bases at V and 12 bases at J; junction bases unmatched: 17. Per germline, CDR1 EGSNGY and CDR2 YDSYNSKV. This CDR3 is 14 amino acids long. In DNA, the CDR3 is TGTGCCACCTGGGACAGGCGGGCATATATAACGAAACTCTTT. This codes for CATWDRRAYITKLF.

The chain employs TRGV5 and TRGJP2. Here the J gene was assigned by germline matching of the DNA, as TCRdb has none. The CDR3 runs 14 residues. Per germline, CDR1 VINAFY and CDR2 YDVSNSKD. After removal of 2 bases from V and 1 base from J, the junction contained 1 base not matched to a gene. CDR3 bases: TGTGCCACCTGGGACACTAGTAGTGATTGGATCAAGACGTTT. Residues: CATWDTSSDWIKTF.

This clone has more than one count but fewer than ten. The chain couples TRGV4 to TRGJ1 or TRGJ2. The CDR3 extends over 12 amino acids. The V gene's germline CDR1 is EGSTGY and CDR2 YDSYTSSV. J lost 7 bases, V lost 5 bases, and 8 bases had no gene match. The CDR3 DNA sequence: TGTGCCACCTGGGTTAACCGATATAAGAAACTCTTT. Encoded protein: CATWVNRYKKLF.

Comment on this clone: Other DNA variants within this sample encode the same CDR3. The chain recombines TRGV9 with TRGJ1 or TRGJ2. TCRdb leaves out the J gene; it was filled in here by matching the DNA to germline. This CDR3 contains 12 residues. The V gene's germline CDR1 is GITISATS and CDR2 ISYDGTV (reference sequence). Trimming removed 1 base from V and 6 bases from J; junction bases left unmatched: 3. CDR3 residues: CALWEVLYKKLF. As DNA, the CDR3 is TGTGCCTTGTGGGAGGTCCTTTATAAGAAACTCTTT.

With regard to this clone: The same CDR3 also results from other DNA sequences found in this sample. The rearrangement joins TRGV9 to TRGJ1 or TRGJ2. In the absence of a J gene in TCRdb, the DNA was matched to germline to assign it here. Germline CDR1 is GITISATS and CDR2 is ISYDGTV (reference sequence). The CDR3 contains 11 residues. V was clipped by 5 bases and J by 5 bases; unmatched bases: 3. CDR3 protein: CALWVDYKKLF. DNA for the CDR3: TGTGCCTTGTGGGTGGATTATAAGAAACTCTTT.

This clone has only one observation. The sample carries other DNA sequences with the same CDR3. The J gene is TRGJ1 or TRGJ2, the V gene TRGV4. TCRdb does not report a J gene; here it was assigned by matching the DNA to germline references. The V and J ends lost 1 base and 7 bases, in that order; junction bases with no gene match: 4. Per germline, CDR1 EGSTGY and CDR2 YDSYTSSV. The CDR3 is made up of 12 amino acids. The CDR3 nucleotides are TGTGCCACCTGGGATGGAAGGTATAAGAAACTCTTT. It codes for CATWDGRYKKLF.

In this sample, this clone turned up a few times. The V gene is TRGV9, the J gene TRGJ1 or TRGJ2. Matching the DNA to germline supplied the J gene, which TCRdb does not give. With 1 base clipped from V and 11 bases from J, the junction kept 5 bases outside the gene matches. Germline V gene lookup returns CDR1 GITISATS and CDR2 ISYDGTV (reference sequence). The CDR3 runs 11 residues. CDR3 protein: CALWEVREKLF. CDR3 DNA sequence: TGTGCCTTGTGGGAGGTTCGGGAGAAACTCTTT.

Regarding this clone: A read error may produce the germline difference seen at one junction end. Additional DNA sequences in this sample encode the identical CDR3. The chain has TRGV5 and TRGJ1 or TRGJ2. The J gene comes from matching the DNA to germline here; TCRdb lacks it. The germline CDR1 and CDR2 sequences are VINAFY and YDVSNSKD. The CDR3 loop spans 15 amino acids. CDR3: CATWDFERRDYKKLF. CDR3 bases: TGTGCTACCTGGGACTTTGAACGGCGGGATTATAAGAAACTCTTT.

The V call is TRGV9, the J call TRGJP1. Matching the DNA to germline supplied the J gene, which TCRdb does not give. CDR1 is GITISATS, CDR2 ISYDGTV, per germline (reference sequence). V was pared by 3 bases and J by 2 bases, with 6 bases of the junction left unmatched. CDR3 length: 15 residues. The CDR3 is CALWEWRTTGWFKIF. DNA of the CDR3: TGTGCCTTGTGGGAGTGGCGAACCACTGGTTGGTTCAAGATATTT.

The chain combines TRGV3 with TRGJ1 or TRGJ2. With V trimmed by 0 bases and J by 5 bases, 1 base remained unmatched. The CDR3 contains 12 residues. Germline values: CDR1 VTNTFY, CDR2 YDVSTARD (reference sequence). CDR3: CATWDRNYKKLF. CDR3 nucleotide sequence: TGTGCCACCTGGGACAGGAATTATAAGAAACTCTTT.

The rearrangement links TRGV3 to TRGJ1 or TRGJ2. TCRdb carries no J gene annotation; the J gene was assigned here by matching the DNA with germline. The CDR3 is 15 residues long. Germline V lookup: CDR1 VTNTFY, CDR2 YDVSTARD (reference sequence). Losses at the gene ends were 0 bases for V and 6 bases for J; bases not matched to a gene: 11. The CDR3 is CATWDRPRVGYKKLF. The CDR3 coding sequence is TGTGCCACCTGGGACAGGCCGAGGGTAGGTTATAAGAAACTCTTT.

In its sample, this clone is medium-sized. Other nucleotide sequences in the sample specify the same CDR3. The rearrangement links TRGV9 to TRGJ1 or TRGJ2. Trimming cost V 0 bases and J 4 bases; bases outside gene matches: 3. This CDR3 region has 13 residues. Per the germline V gene, CDR1 is GITISATS and CDR2 is ISYDGTV (reference sequence). This chain's CDR3 is CALWEVRYYKKLF. Here the CDR3 DNA reads TGTGCCTTGTGGGAGGTGCGGTATTATAAGAAACTCTTT.

This chain links TRGV2 with TRGJP1. Germline matching of the DNA provided the J gene here, since TCRdb leaves it blank. CDR3 length: 13 amino acids. Trimming took 0 bases from V and 12 from J; bases not matched to a gene: 7. Germline loops: CDR1 EGSNGY, CDR2 YDSYNSKV. CDR3 coding DNA: TGTGCCACCTGGGACGGGCAATTTAGGTTCAAGATATTT. Translation: CATWDGQFRFKIF.

The genes are TRGV9 and TRGJ1 or TRGJ2. TCRdb gives no J gene; it was assigned here by matching the DNA to germline. The V gene end was trimmed by 6 bases and the J gene end by 12 bases; junction bases not matched to a gene: 11. CDR1 is GITISATS, CDR2 ISYDGTV, per germline (reference sequence). This CDR3 contains 11 residues. The chain's CDR3 is CALWLASWKLF. The CDR3 nucleotides are TGTGCCTTGTGGCTTGCGAGTTGGAAACTCTTT.

In this sample, this clone turned up a few times. The chain carries TRGV9 and TRGJ1 or TRGJ2. The germline CDR1 and CDR2 sequences are GITISATS and ISYDGTV (reference sequence). The CDR3 has 16 amino acids. The V segment lost 1 base and the J segment 3 bases; nucleotides outside the gene matches: 12. DNA for the CDR3: TGTGCCTTGTGGGAGGTCGCCCCCCCCTCTTATTATAAGAAACTCTTT. It yields the protein CALWEVAPPSYYKKLF.

The V gene is TRGV8, the J gene TRGJP2. As TCRdb names no J gene, one was assigned here on the basis of a DNA match to germline. Germline V gene lookup returns CDR1 VENAVY and CDR2 YDSYNSRV. V was pared by 6 bases and J by 2 bases, with 9 bases of the junction left unmatched. The CDR3 spans 15 residues. CDR3 nucleotides: TGTGCCACCTGGACCCCGCTGAGTAGTGATTGGATCAAGACGTTT. Translating it yields CATWTPLSSDWIKTF.

Concerning this clone: Other DNA sequences in the same sample also yield this CDR3. The chain is built from TRGV9 and TRGJ1 or TRGJ2. The J gene was not available in TCRdb and was assigned here by matching the DNA to germline segments. CDR1 GITISATS and CDR2 ISYDGTV come from the germline V gene (reference sequence). The CDR3 is made up of 13 amino acids. The V gene end was trimmed by 0 bases and the J gene end by 7 bases; junction bases not matched to a gene: 6. The CDR3 here is CALWEVRRYKKLF. CDR3 nucleotide sequence: TGTGCCTTGTGGGAGGTGCGACGGTATAAGAAACTCTTT.

Notes on this clone: Other DNA sequences within the sample encode an identical CDR3. The genes are TRGV3 and TRGJ1 or TRGJ2. The J gene is absent in TCRdb and was assigned here via DNA matching to germline. The CDR3 spans 13 residues. With 0 bases clipped from V and 6 bases from J, the junction kept 5 bases outside the gene matches. Germline V gene sequence: CDR1 VTNTFY, CDR2 YDVSTARD (reference sequence). The CDR3 sequence: CATWDRLFYKKLF. The DNA for the CDR3 is TGTGCCACCTGGGACAGGCTTTTTTATAAGAAACTCTTT.